Each of the 23 T cell receptor beta chains below was sequenced from the same sample in a study of T cell responses to AZD1222 COVID-19 vaccine. The table came from immunoSEQ multiplex PCR; TCRdb's copy has only in-frame clones and leaves some out. The sample lists 55,000 to 85,000 clones; around 83% were seen once. The sample in question was peripheral blood, obtained on day 0 of AZD1222 vaccination. These TCRs come from an adult in good health.

The chain has TRBV28 and TRBJ1-2, with 7 bases fitting TRBD1. The CDR3 is 13 amino acids. V lost 7 bases and J lost 5; bases outside the gene matches: 7. From germline, CDR1 is MDHEN and CDR2 SYDVKM. CDR3 DNA: TGTGCCAGCACCCTGGGACAGAATTATGGCTACACCTTC. This encodes CASTLGQNYGYTF.

This clone was seen only once. The CDR3 reads CASSLFAGQDYGYTF. Here the CDR3 DNA reads TGTGCCAGCAGCCTTTTCGCGGGGCAGGACTATGGCTACACCTTC. This chain joins TRBV14 and TRBJ1-2; TRBD1 is a possible D gene (5 bases). CDR3 length: 15 residues. Germline CDR1 and CDR2: SGHDN and FVKESK. The V and J ends lost 4 bases and 3 bases respectively, with 15 bases between them.

The chain uses TRBV9 and TRBJ2-2; 8 bases match TRBD1. The CDR3 has 16 residues. In germline, CDR1 is SGDLS, CDR2 YYNGEE. V trimming: 4 bases; J trimming: 3 bases; junction bases outside the gene matches: 8. The CDR3 bases are TGTGCCAGCAGCCCATGGACAGGGTTCGACACCGGGGAGCTGTTTTTT. Translation gives CASSPWTGFDTGELFF.

This rearrangement joins TRBV6-6 to TRBJ1-2; 7 bases align to TRBD1. Germline trimming cut 5 bases from V and 6 bases from J; bases unmatched to any gene: 18. CDR1 MNHNY and CDR2 SVGAGI come from the germline V gene (reference sequence). This CDR3 comprises 17 residues. This chain's CDR3 is CASSRGQASLMGDGYTF. CDR3 sequence (DNA): TGTGCCAGCAGTCGAGGACAGGCCTCACTTATGGGGGATGGCTACACCTTC.

This chain links TRBV12-3 or TRBV12-4 with TRBJ1-4; 7 bases agree with TRBD1. CDR3 length: 12 amino acids. V shed 5 bases and J 16 bases; nucleotides not matched to a gene: 10. CDR3 bases: TGTGCCAGCAGTCCGCGCTCCGGGACAGCGTTTTTT. Amino acid sequence: CASSPRSGTAFF.

In this sample, this clone turned up once. V usage is TRBV6-5 and J usage is TRBJ2-1; D is uncertain. CDR1 and CDR2 (germline): MNHEY, SVGAGI. V was shortened by 4 bases and J by 8 bases, with 21 bases between the two germline ends. This CDR3 spans 16 amino acids. CDR3 loop: CASSFRAQPNPHEQFF. Here the CDR3 DNA reads TGTGCCAGCAGTTTTCGGGCTCAGCCAAACCCCCATGAGCAGTTCTTC.

This clone came up once. This sequence joins TRBV3-1 (or the pseudogene TRBV3-2) and TRBJ1-6; D may be TRBD1 (5 bases). The CDR3 sequence is 14 residues long. Trimming removed 0 bases at V and 10 bases at J, with 10 bases between. The germline gives CDR1 LGHDT, CDR2 YNNKEL (reference sequence). The CDR3, as DNA: TGTGCCAGCAGCCAAGAGGGGGGGAGCTCACCCCTCCACTTT. Residues: CASSQEGGSSPLHF.

The chain has TRBV5-1 and TRBJ2-3, with 11 positions matching TRBD2. The CDR3 spans 20 residues. Germline V gene sequence: CDR1 SGHRS, CDR2 YFSETQ. V shed 4 bases, J shed 3 bases, and the junction held 19 bases outside the gene matches. CDR3 region: CASSLSPVTSGGTGTDTQYF. The CDR3 DNA sequence: TGCGCCAGCAGCCTCTCACCGGTTACTAGCGGGGGTACGGGAACAGATACGCAGTATTTT.

The chain is built from TRBV6-5 and TRBJ2-7; TRBD1 is a possible D gene (5 bases). Trimming removed 2 bases at V and 2 bases at J, with 10 bases between. The germline gives CDR1 MNHEY, CDR2 SVGAGI. This CDR3 contains 14 residues. The CDR3 DNA reads TGTGCCAGCAGTTACAGGCAGGGTCCCTACGAGCAGTACTTC. This codes for CASSYRQGPYEQYF.

The gene calls are TRBV19 and TRBJ1-1; D is perhaps TRBD1 (5 bases). Trimming shortened V by 6 bases and J by 1 base, and 18 bases separated the two germline ends. The CDR3 has 16 residues. Germline values: CDR1 LNHDA, CDR2 SQIVND (reference sequence). As DNA, the CDR3 is TGTGCCAGTAGACCCGGGGGAGGGGCTTCGAACACTGAAGCTTTCTTT. Translation: CASRPGGGASNTEAFF.

The J gene is TRBJ1-3, the V gene TRBV6-1; 7 bases align to TRBD1. The CDR3 runs to 16 residues. In germline, CDR1 is MNHNS, CDR2 SASEGT. V shed 3 bases and J 4 bases; nucleotides not matched to a gene: 9. This CDR3 is CASSDTGAMLGNTIYF. The CDR3 DNA sequence: TGTGCCAGCAGTGACACAGGGGCGATGCTCGGAAACACCATATATTTT.

The chain uses TRBV9 and TRBJ1-2; 7 nucleotides match TRBD1. CDR1 is SGDLS, CDR2 YYNGEE, per germline. This CDR3 comprises 15 residues. V was pared by 6 bases and J by 1 base, with 9 bases of the junction left unmatched. The CDR3 sequence is CASTRGGGLNYGYTF. The CDR3 region has the DNA TGTGCCAGCACTAGAGGGGGCGGACTTAACTATGGCTACACCTTC.

This sequence joins TRBV7-8 and TRBJ2-7, with 9 bases that match TRBD1. V gave up 5 bases and J gave up 0 bases; unmatched junction bases: 8. Germline CDR1 SGHVS, CDR2 FQNEAQ. The CDR3 is 16 residues long. The CDR3 DNA is TGTGCCAGCAGCGAAATTACAGGGGGCGTCTCCTACGAGCAGTACTTC. Amino acid sequence: CASSEITGGVSYEQYF.

The table lists this clone with a few counts. J is TRBJ1-2 and V is TRBV29-1, with TRBD1 identical over 8 bases. V was pared by 3 bases and J by 8 bases, with 11 bases of the junction left unmatched. The CDR3 has 14 amino acids. CDR1 is SQVTM and CDR2 is ANQGSEA in the germline V gene. The CDR3 protein is CSVDELQGARGYTF. The CDR3 DNA sequence: TGCAGCGTTGATGAACTTCAGGGGGCCAGGGGCTACACCTTC.

The gene calls are TRBV6-2 or TRBV6-3 and TRBJ2-1; TRBD1 or TRBD2 may be the D gene (5 bases each). Germline V CDR1 and CDR2: MNHEY, SVGEGT. This CDR3 region has 15 residues. V was pared by 4 bases and J by 2 bases, with 12 bases between. CDR3 residues: CASSSIGTPYNEQFF. The CDR3 DNA reads as TGTGCCAGCAGTTCGATCGGGACCCCCTACAATGAGCAGTTCTTC.

The chain couples TRBV5-6 to TRBJ2-2; 7 bases map to TRBD2. CDR1 is SGHDT, CDR2 YYEEEE, per germline. V lost 0 bases to trimming and J lost 6 bases; unmatched junction nucleotides: 8. This CDR3 has 16 amino acids. The CDR3 spells CASSLVGTTNPGELFF. As DNA, the CDR3 is TGTGCCAGCAGCTTGGTAGGGACTACCAATCCCGGGGAGCTGTTTTTT.

The chain combines TRBV5-6 with TRBJ2-7, with 7 bases matching TRBD2. The V segment lost 4 bases and the J segment 4 bases; nucleotides outside the gene matches: 8. This CDR3 spans 14 amino acids. Germline CDR1 is SGHDT and CDR2 is YYEEEE. CDR3 protein: CASSNAGRGYEQYF. Written as DNA, the CDR3 is TGTGCCAGCAGCAACGCAGGGAGGGGTTACGAGCAGTACTTC.

This rearrangement joins TRBV5-8 to TRBJ1-1; D remains unclear. Per germline, CDR1 SGHTS and CDR2 YDEGEE. V was cut by 1 base and J by 0 bases, with 10 bases left in between. The CDR3 totals 15 residues. CDR3 bases: TGTGCCAGCAGCTTGTTAGGACGGATGAACACTGAAGCTTTCTTT. This encodes CASSLLGRMNTEAFF.

CDR3 nucleotides: TGTGCCAGCAGTTCGGGACAGGGGATAATATATGGCTACACCTTC. This gives the protein CASSSGQGIIYGYTF. The J gene is TRBJ1-2, the V gene TRBV28, with 10 nucleotides matching TRBD1. V was pared by 4 bases and J by 5 bases, with 7 bases of the junction left unmatched. The V gene's germline CDR1 is MDHEN and CDR2 SYDVKM. The CDR3 runs 15 residues.

The rearrangement uses TRBV7-9 and TRBJ1-2; weak D call: TRBD1 (5 bases). V lost 5 bases to trimming and J lost 2 bases, with 15 bases between them. This CDR3 is built from 15 residues. Germline lookup yields CDR1 SEHNR and CDR2 FQNEAQ (reference sequence). CDR3 coding DNA: TGTGCCAGCAGCCCACTGGGGGTAGGGAACTATGGCTACACCTTC. Its protein is CASSPLGVGNYGYTF.

In nucleotides, the CDR3 is TGTGCCAGTAGTATAACCATGGACAGAGCATTTTATGGCTACACCTTC. This gives the protein CASSITMDRAFYGYTF. The genes are TRBV19 and TRBJ1-2; weak D call: TRBD1 (6 bases). V was trimmed by 2 bases and J by 5 bases, leaving 18 bases between them. Germline V CDR1 and CDR2: LNHDA, SQIVND (reference sequence). CDR3 size: 16 residues.

The chain is built from TRBV28 and TRBJ1-6, with 10 positions matching TRBD1. Per the germline V gene, CDR1 is MDHEN and CDR2 is SYDVKM. Unmatched junction bases numbered 1, after V lost 4 bases and J lost 7 bases. This CDR3 spans 14 amino acids. CDR3 bases: TGTGCCAGCAGTTGGGGACAGGGGAATTCACCCCTCCACTTT. Its protein product is CASSWGQGNSPLHF.

The chain links TRBV5-1 to TRBJ2-3; 14 bases match TRBD2. V was clipped by 6 bases and J by 3 bases; unmatched bases: 6. CDR1 is SGHRS, CDR2 YFSETQ, per germline. The CDR3 is made up of 16 amino acids. CDR3 sequence: CASKTSGGDFTDTQYF. The CDR3 DNA is TGCGCCAGCAAGACTAGCGGGGGGGACTTTACAGATACGCAGTATTTT.